This T cell receptor (beta chain) was obtained from a study of CD8 T cells in Susac syndrome. Per germline, CDR1 MNHEY and CDR2 SMNVEV (reference sequence). The germline V and J ends were trimmed by 10 bases and 0 bases, with 9 bases remaining between them. CDR3 size: 13 residues. RNA amounts of about 0.5 to 1 ug underwent reverse transcription with random hexamers. Across 54 Vbeta and 13 Jbeta, immunoSEQ multiplex PCR amplified TCR beta CDR3. TCRdb re-called the immunoSEQ multiplex PCR reads with MiXCR, one entry per CDR3 protein. The sample consists of roughly 150,000 distinct CDR3 sequences, roughly 94% of them appearing once. Sequencing targeted TCR beta in blood CD8+ and CD4+ T cells. The multiple sclerosis control group was made up of treatment-naive patients with stable or active relapsing-remitting disease.

The material sequenced was CD8+ T cells from PBMCs. This TCR was recovered from a human donor with multiple sclerosis. The rearrangement links TRBV27 to TRBJ1-4; D ambiguous. The CDR3 nucleotides are TGTGCCACCGCCGATGCAACTAATGAAAAACTGTTTTTT. Translating gives CATADATNEKLFF.